This T cell receptor (beta chain) is from a study of T-cell memory formation after mild COVID-19. The wider study: Clusters were largely donor specific. Notes on the study in general: Cross-reactive memory apparently joined, as some responding clones appeared in pre-infection memory. Clones that contracted from day 15 to 85 had balanced CD4/CD8; later expanders were CD4+ biased.

V was pared by 4 bases and J by 6 bases, with 12 bases between. CDR1 is SGHRS and CDR2 is YFSETQ in the germline V gene. This CDR3 comprises 13 residues. TCRdb used MiXCR to reprocess the 5' RACE reads, holding one entry per CDR3 protein. The table shows hundreds of thousands of distinct CDR3 sequences, with roughly 21% occurring only once. This clonotype was detected only once. What it binds is unknown. Sequenced: PBMCs or a T cell subset sorted from them (not recorded which). The V and J genes are TRBV5-1 and TRBJ2-3; D not certain. The clonotype comes from an adult woman who had mild COVID-19 (a few samples of this study predate the infection). Cell type and time point are not known. CDR3 nucleotides: TGCGCCAGCAGCCAAAGAGCTGGTGATACGCAGTATTTT. This sequence encodes CASSQRAGDTQYF.